This TCR beta chain was documented in a study of response to subunit inactivated influenza vaccine. Regarding the study as a whole: New T cells are recruited in small numbers by each seasonal influenza vaccination, according to the authors' suggestion.

The germline V gene encodes CDR1 MNHEY and CDR2 SVGAGI. CDR3 size: 19 residues. TCRdb redid the calling of the RT-PCR reads with MiXCR, one entry per CDR3 protein. Among hundreds of thousands of distinct CDR3 sequences, approximately 17% were seen once, and the ten largest hold about a tenth. This clonotype was seen a handful of times. Its target is unknown. At one boundary the junction diverges from the germline segment, which might be a read error. V usage is TRBV6-5 and J usage is TRBJ2-5; TRBD2 agrees at 9 bases. The sequence was obtained from a man aged 45 to 65 who received an inactivated influenza vaccine. Sequenced here: PBMCs from blood, sampled about 5 days after vaccination. The CDR3 sequence: CASSYPELPSGETQETQYF. The CDR3 nucleotides read TGTGCCAGCAGTTACCCCGAACTCCCTAGCGGGGAAACCCAAGAGACCCAGTATTTC.